This entry concerns a single T cell receptor (beta chain). These data are taken from a study of blood T cell repertoires in COVID-19. The CDR3 is 16 amino acids. CDR1 and CDR2 (germline): LGHNA, YSLEER. Trimming left V 3 bases short and J 3 bases short, with 15 bases between. Assay: immunoSEQ multiplex PCR; the TCRdb copy retains only in-frame clones and omits some. The top ten hold roughly 3.2% of the sample, which has about 240,000 clones, roughly 85% seen once. This TCR came from a woman aged 18-30 years with acute or convalescent COVID-19. V and J are TRBV4-3 and TRBJ2-1, with a tentative D call TRBD2 (6 bases). Source material: peripheral blood. CDR3 DNA: TGCGCCAGCAGCCATCTGGCTAGCGACAACTACAATGAGCAGTTCTTC. Protein sequence: CASSHLASDNYNEQFF.